Below, 15 T cell receptor beta chains from the same sample are listed, as sequenced in a study of shared clonotypes between healthy human individuals (dated by TCRdb to 2020 to 2021). Library generation was performed with the immunoSEQ multiplex PCR assay. TCRdb took this table from immuneACCESS and kept in-frame rearrangements with V and J called. Such tables lack part of the clones; where checked against another copy, unresolved V genes explain under half of the gap, and the rest is unexplained. The sample table records about 2.4 million clones; over 85% of these occur just once. About 0.38% of the sample is taken by the ten largest. Sample: naive CD4+ T cells from PBMCs. Interpreted using the paper, the cell subset or site label stands for: CD45RA+ positively selected. These receptors were taken from a man in his late teens or twenties in good health. Some clones in this sample may be carry-over from other donors' samples.

V is TRBV27 and J is TRBJ2-5; tentatively, D is TRBD1 (6 bases). This CDR3 spans 14 amino acids. CDR1 and CDR2 from the germline V gene are MNHEY and SMNVEV (reference sequence). V was shortened by 4 bases and J by 6 bases, with 15 bases between the two germline ends. Here the CDR3 DNA reads TGTGCCAGCAGTTCCCCCACCAGGGGTCAGACCCAGTACTTC. This codes for CASSSPTRGQTQYF.

This chain links TRBV7-2 with TRBJ2-7; perhaps TRBD1 as D (5 bases). Trimming removed 1 base at V and 2 bases at J, with 9 bases between. The CDR3 has 14 residues. Germline V CDR1 and CDR2: SGHTA, FQGNSA. The CDR3 DNA sequence: TGTGCCAGCAGCTTAGTAGGGGCCACCTACGAGCAGTACTTC. It yields the protein CASSLVGATYEQYF. The full variable domain, completed using reference TRBV7-2 and TRBJ2-7, is GAGVSQSPSNKVTEKGKDVELRCDPISGHTALYWYRQSLGQGLEFLIYFQGNSAPDKSGLPSDRFSAERTGGSVSTLTIQRTQQEDSAVYLCASSLVGATYEQYFGPGTRLTVT.

The chain recombines TRBV28 with TRBJ2-1; no reliable D call. The V gene's germline CDR1 is MDHEN and CDR2 SYDVKM. V lost 5 bases, J lost 7 bases, and 15 bases lay in between. The CDR3 runs 14 residues. The DNA of the CDR3 is TGTGCCAGCAGTCAGACGCGGATAGGTAATGAGCAGTTCTTC. Translating it yields CASSQTRIGNEQFF.

This CDR3 is CASSLRRTRRTGELFF. Here the CDR3 DNA reads TGTGCCAGCAGTTTACGCCGGACACGGAGGACCGGGGAGCTGTTTTTT. The chain couples TRBV28 to TRBJ2-2; D might be TRBD1 or TRBD2, each matching 5 bases. Looked up from germline, CDR1 is MDHEN and CDR2 is SYDVKM. V was cut by 2 bases and J by 5 bases, with 15 bases left in between. The CDR3 has 16 residues.

Comment on this clone: Other nucleotide sequences from this sample produce the same CDR3. The chain uses TRBV9 and TRBJ1-3; D not resolved. This CDR3 is 15 amino acids long. Germline V CDR1 and CDR2: SGDLS, YYNGEE. Trimming left V 0 bases short and J 0 bases short, with 7 bases between. The DNA for the CDR3 is TGTGCCAGCAGCGTAGAGGCTAACTCTGGAAACACCATATATTTT. Protein: CASSVEANSGNTIYF.

The chain couples TRBV7-2 to TRBJ2-2; D is unresolved. Germline-derived CDR1 and CDR2 are SGHTA and FQGNSA. The CDR3 totals 15 residues. The V and J ends lost 4 bases and 4 bases respectively, with 13 bases between them. The CDR3 bases are TGTGCCAGCAGCTCCTTGGGCCGCGGCACCGGGGAGCTGTTTTTT. Translated, it gives CASSSLGRGTGELFF.

The CDR3 DNA reads TGTGCCAGCAGCCCTACGTGGCAGCGGGAAGCTTTCTTT. Protein product: CASSPTWQREAFF. The chain has TRBV4-2 and TRBJ1-1; no reliable D call. Deletions cut 4 bases from V and 8 bases from J, with 14 bases between. The CDR3 is made up of 13 amino acids. The germline V gene has CDR1 LGHNA and CDR2 YNFKEQ.

This chain connects TRBV5-1 to TRBJ2-7; 8 bases map to TRBD1. The ends lost 3 bases at V and 1 base at J; junction bases unmatched: 6. Germline values: CDR1 SGHRS, CDR2 YFSETQ. The CDR3 runs 15 residues. CDR3 amino acids: CASSSLGDRSYEQYF. The CDR3 nucleotides read TGCGCCAGCAGCTCGTTGGGGGACAGGTCCTACGAGCAGTACTTC.

The chain links TRBV7-3 to TRBJ2-1; D is undetermined. Germline values: CDR1 SGHTA, CDR2 FQGTGA. The length of the CDR3 is 16 residues. V dropped 5 bases and J dropped 5 bases, with 19 bases sitting between them. As DNA, the CDR3 is TGTGCCAGCAGCCCCCTCAGTTCTTTGGGCCACAATGAGCAGTTCTTC. This gives the protein CASSPLSSLGHNEQFF.

In this sample, this clone turned up a few times. The chain employs TRBV7-2 and TRBJ1-2; D ambiguous. The CDR3 has 14 amino acids. V was clipped by 2 bases and J by 7 bases, with 14 bases between them. Germline V gene lookup returns CDR1 SGHTA and CDR2 FQGNSA. Written as DNA, the CDR3 is TGTGCCAGCAGCTTAAATATGGCTAAGGCTGGCTACACCTTC. Protein product: CASSLNMAKAGYTF.

The chain recombines TRBV19 with TRBJ2-1; the match to TRBD2 covers 9 bases. In germline, CDR1 is LNHDA, CDR2 SQIVND (reference sequence). The V and J ends lost 8 bases and 4 bases, in that order; junction bases with no gene match: 6. This CDR3 is 14 amino acids long. CDR3 residues: CASRGLADYNEQFF. The CDR3 DNA reads as TGTGCCAGTCGGGGACTAGCAGATTACAATGAGCAGTTCTTC.

The chain links TRBV6-5 to TRBJ1-2; the D gene is possibly TRBD1 (6 bases). Germline CDR1 reads MNHEY; CDR2 reads SVGAGI. The CDR3 is 14 amino acids. With 7 bases removed from V and 3 bases from J, the gap between germline ends came to 15 bases. CDR3 protein: CASIKGEGYYGYTF. The CDR3 bases are TGTGCCAGCATCAAGGGGGAGGGCTACTATGGCTACACCTTC.

The chain is built from TRBV4-1 and TRBJ1-2; no clear D. This CDR3 has 19 amino acids. Germline V lookup: CDR1 MGHRA, CDR2 YSYEKL. V was clipped by 0 bases and J by 4 bases, with 24 bases between them. The CDR3 protein is CASSQEGGVTWAPFYGYTF. As DNA, the CDR3 is TGCGCCAGCAGCCAAGAAGGTGGGGTGACGTGGGCCCCCTTCTATGGCTACACCTTC.

The chain recombines TRBV7-2 with TRBJ1-5; D perhaps matches TRBD1 (5 bases). V was clipped by 3 bases and J by 0 bases, with 9 bases between them. CDR3 size: 15 residues. Germline assignment: CDR1 SGHTA and CDR2 FQGNSA. This CDR3 reads CASSFGGDSNQPQHF. CDR3 DNA: TGTGCCAGCAGCTTTGGGGGAGATAGCAATCAGCCCCAGCATTTT.

V and J are TRBV27 and TRBJ2-2; D perhaps matches TRBD1 (5 bases). V gave up 7 bases and J gave up 4 bases, with 13 bases separating them. The CDR3 contains 14 residues. Looked up from germline, CDR1 is MNHEY and CDR2 is SMNVEV (reference sequence). The CDR3 DNA reads TGTGCCAGCACGTGGGGCTACACCACCGGGGAGCTGTTTTTT. Translated: CASTWGYTTGELFF.